This TCR beta chain emerged from a study of blood T cell repertoires in COVID-19 (dated by TCRdb to about 2020). In terms of the full investigation: The collaborator samples originated in the United States, Italy and Spain and spanned the acute and convalescent phases of COVID-19. The prospective study material was composed of cDNA or gDNA derived from T cells, B-cell-depleted T cells, or PBMCs. Subjects who had been exposed to COVID-19, were actively infected with it, or had recovered from it provided the deeply sampled blood TCRbeta repertoires that made up the dataset. A freely available public database, intended as a resource for researchers studying the immune response to SARS-CoV-2, is where the repertoires were released. The samples were drawn from two sources: the first 160 participants of the ongoing ImmuneRACE study, and 1,254 subjects contributed by 6 global collaborators. A de-identified subject ID, COVID-19 status, age in years and sex were almost always included in the sample metadata. Where HLA class I and class II types were available, the types were taken from metadata supplied by the sample provider, not from assay-based typing.

TCRbeta CDR3 regions were amplified from genomic DNA by means of the immunoSEQ Assay, a bias-controlled multiplex PCR. Under the source paper's analysis protocol: Nucleated cell counts per sample were estimated from amplification of reference gene primers within the assay. To quantify the absolute abundance of each unique TCRbeta CDR3 rearrangement, sequence reads were collapsed and filtered. For each sample, productive Simpson clonality was calculated as the square root of Simpson's diversity index across productive rearrangements. This immuneACCESS table, as held by TCRdb, lists in-frame sequences with V and J called but not all clones. Of the missing ones, under half trace to an unresolved V gene in checked studies; the others have no known cause. That table supplies the V and J calls and clone size; D and trimming were determined from the DNA. Here the sample has about 170,000 clones; 60% to 85% occur a single time. 7% to 10% of the sample goes to the ten largest clones.

Broad study findings and their caveats: How much clinical and demographic metadata was included differed by source and by participant, and the metadata was provided uncurated.

Of note for this clone: It has no known antigen specificity. Per-base quality was not reported, and no clone a single base away is much larger than it.

Including the terminal cysteine and phenylalanine, the CDR3 comprises 14 residues. The DNA shown is the 42-base CDR3, in frame from base 1. The V end loses 5 bases and the J end loses 7 bases, and a stretch of 17 bases separates them. CDR1 and CDR2 were assigned from the germline V gene as SGHTA and FQGTGA. Each collaborating institution followed its own protocols to collect whole blood in K2EDTA tubes. Collaborator samples were shipped for TCRbeta analysis as frozen whole blood, isolated PBMCs, or DNA extracted from either sample type. This chain joins TRBV7-3 to TRBJ2-5, with TRBD2 as a weak D call on 5 bases. Sequenced material: peripheral blood. This TCR came from a man aged 60 to 69 with acute or convalescent COVID-19. The CDR3 protein: CASSPDGMVRTQYF. The sequence in DNA is TGTGCCAGCAGCCCGGACGGGATGGTCCGGACCCAGTACTTC.